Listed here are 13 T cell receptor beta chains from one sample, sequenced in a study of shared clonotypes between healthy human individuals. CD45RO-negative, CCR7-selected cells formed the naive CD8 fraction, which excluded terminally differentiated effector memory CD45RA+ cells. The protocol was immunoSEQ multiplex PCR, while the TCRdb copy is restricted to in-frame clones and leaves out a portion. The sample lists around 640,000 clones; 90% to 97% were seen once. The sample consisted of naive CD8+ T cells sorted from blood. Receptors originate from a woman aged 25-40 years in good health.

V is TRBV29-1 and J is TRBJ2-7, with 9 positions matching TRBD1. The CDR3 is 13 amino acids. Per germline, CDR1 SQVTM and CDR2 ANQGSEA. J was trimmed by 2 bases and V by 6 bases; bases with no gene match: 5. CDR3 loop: CSVVRTGAYEQYF. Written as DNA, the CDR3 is TGCAGCGTCGTTCGGACAGGGGCCTACGAGCAGTACTTC.

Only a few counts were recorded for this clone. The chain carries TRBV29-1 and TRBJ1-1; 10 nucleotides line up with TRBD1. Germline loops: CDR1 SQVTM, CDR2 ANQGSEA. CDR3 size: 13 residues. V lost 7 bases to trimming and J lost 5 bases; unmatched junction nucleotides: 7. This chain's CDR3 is CSAGQGRGTEAFF. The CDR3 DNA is TGCAGCGCGGGACAGGGGAGGGGAACTGAAGCTTTCTTT.

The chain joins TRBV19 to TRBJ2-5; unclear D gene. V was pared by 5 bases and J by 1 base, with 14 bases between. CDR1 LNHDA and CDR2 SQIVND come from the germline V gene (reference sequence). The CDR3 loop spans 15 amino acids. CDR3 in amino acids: CASSHVATFQETQYF. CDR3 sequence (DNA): TGTGCCAGTAGTCATGTGGCCACCTTCCAAGAGACCCAGTACTTC. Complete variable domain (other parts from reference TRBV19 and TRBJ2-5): DGGITQSPKYLFRKEGQNVTLSCEQNLNHDAMYWYRQDPGQGLRLIYYSQIVNDFQKGDIAEGYSVSREKKESFPLTVTSAQKNPTAFYLCASSHVATFQETQYFGPGTRLLVL.

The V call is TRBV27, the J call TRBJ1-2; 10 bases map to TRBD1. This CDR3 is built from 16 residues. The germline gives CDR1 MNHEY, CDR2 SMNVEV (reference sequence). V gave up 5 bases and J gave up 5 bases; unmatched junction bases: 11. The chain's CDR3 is CASSPGPGQGLYGYTF. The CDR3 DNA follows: TGTGCCAGCAGTCCGGGTCCGGGACAGGGGCTGTATGGCTACACCTTC.

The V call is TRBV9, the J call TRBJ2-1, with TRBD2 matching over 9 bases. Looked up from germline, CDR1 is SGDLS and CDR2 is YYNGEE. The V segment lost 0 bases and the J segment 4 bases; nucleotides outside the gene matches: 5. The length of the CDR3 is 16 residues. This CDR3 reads CASSVEVSGSYNEQFF. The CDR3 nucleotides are TGTGCCAGCAGCGTAGAGGTTAGCGGGAGTTACAATGAGCAGTTCTTC. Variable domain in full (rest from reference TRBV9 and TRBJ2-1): DSGVTQTPKHLITATGQRVTLRCSPRSGDLSVYWYQQSLDQGLQFLIQYYNGEERAKGNILERFSAQQFPDLHSELNLSSLELGDSALYFCASSVEVSGSYNEQFFGPGTRLTVL.

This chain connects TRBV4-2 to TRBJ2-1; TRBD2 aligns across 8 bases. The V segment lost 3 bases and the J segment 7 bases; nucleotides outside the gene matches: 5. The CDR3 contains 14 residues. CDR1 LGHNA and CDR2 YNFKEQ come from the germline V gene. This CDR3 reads CASSQTLAGNEQFF. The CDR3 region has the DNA TGTGCCAGCAGCCAGACCTTAGCGGGGAATGAGCAGTTCTTC.

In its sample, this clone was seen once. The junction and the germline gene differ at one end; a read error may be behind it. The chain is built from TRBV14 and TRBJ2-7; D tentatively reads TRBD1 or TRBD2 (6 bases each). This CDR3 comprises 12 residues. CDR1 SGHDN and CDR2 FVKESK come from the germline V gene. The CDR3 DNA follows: TGTGCCAGCAGCCTGGGGGGCCCCGAGCGGTACTTC. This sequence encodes CASSLGGPERYF.

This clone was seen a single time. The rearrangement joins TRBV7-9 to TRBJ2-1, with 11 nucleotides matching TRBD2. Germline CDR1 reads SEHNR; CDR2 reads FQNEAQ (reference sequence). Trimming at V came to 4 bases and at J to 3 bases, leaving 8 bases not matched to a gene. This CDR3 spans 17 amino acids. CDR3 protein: CASSSQKGTSGYNEQFF. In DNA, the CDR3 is TGTGCCAGCAGCTCCCAAAAGGGGACTAGCGGCTACAATGAGCAGTTCTTC.

CDR3 coding DNA: TGTGCCAGCAGCTCCTTCCAGGGGGCCTACACAAGCTCCTACAATGAGCAGTTCTTC. Translated, it gives CASSSFQGAYTSSYNEQFF. V gene TRBV7-6 combines with J gene TRBJ2-1, with TRBD1 matching 8 bases. The junction had 14 bases not matched to a gene; V was cut back by 4 bases and J by 0 bases. Germline V gene sequence: CDR1 SGHVS, CDR2 FNYEAQ. The CDR3 extends over 19 amino acids.

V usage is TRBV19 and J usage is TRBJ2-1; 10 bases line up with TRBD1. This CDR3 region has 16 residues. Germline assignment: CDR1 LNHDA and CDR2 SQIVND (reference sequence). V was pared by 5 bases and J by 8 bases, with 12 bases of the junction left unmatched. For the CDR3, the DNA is TGTGCCAGTAGTTCACGGGGGGACAGGGGAGGTTATGAGCAGTTCTTC. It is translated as CASSSRGDRGGYEQFF.

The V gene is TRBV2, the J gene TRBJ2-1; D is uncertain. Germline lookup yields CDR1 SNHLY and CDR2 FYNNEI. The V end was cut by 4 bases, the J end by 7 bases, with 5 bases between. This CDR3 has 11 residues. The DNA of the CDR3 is TGTGCCAGCAGTGCGGTGAATGAGCAGTTCTTC. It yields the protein CASSAVNEQFF.

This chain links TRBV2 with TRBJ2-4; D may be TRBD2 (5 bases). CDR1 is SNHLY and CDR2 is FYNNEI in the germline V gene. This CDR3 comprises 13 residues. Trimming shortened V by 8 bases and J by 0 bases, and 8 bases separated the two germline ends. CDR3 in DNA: TGTGCCAGCGGGGAGCTAGCCAAAAACATTCAGTACTTC. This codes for CASGELAKNIQYF.

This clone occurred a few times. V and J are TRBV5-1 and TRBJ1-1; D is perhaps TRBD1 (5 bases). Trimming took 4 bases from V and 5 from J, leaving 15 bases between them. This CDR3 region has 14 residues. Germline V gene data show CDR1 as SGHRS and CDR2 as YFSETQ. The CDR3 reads CASSPGGKATEAFF. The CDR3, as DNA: TGCGCCAGCAGCCCCGGGGGAAAGGCGACTGAAGCTTTCTTT.